This T cell receptor beta chain derives from a study of cytomegalovirus exposure and HLA in healthy donors. Points from the study as a whole: Later work found that TCR association rates differed between HLA loci; DRB1 had the most and HLA-C the fewest.

J was trimmed by 4 bases and V by 4 bases; bases with no gene match: 6. Germline V gene sequence: CDR1 LNHDA, CDR2 SQIVND (reference sequence). The CDR3 totals 16 residues. The PCR employed 60 Vbeta primers together with 13 Jbeta primers. Assay: immunoSEQ multiplex PCR; the TCRdb copy retains only in-frame clones and omits some. The sample contains 85,000 to 130,000 clones, around 75% of which appear only once. This clone was seen a handful of times. The target antigen is unknown. The sequencing sample was made of PBMCs. The sequence was obtained from a woman aged 18-29 years in good health and CMV-seropositive. The J gene is TRBJ2-6, the V gene TRBV19, with 8 bases lining up with TRBD2. The CDR3 coding sequence is TGTGCCAGTAGTACGGGACTAGATGCCGGGGCCAACGTCCTGACTTTC. Its translation is CASSTGLDAGANVLTF.